Sequencing of this TCR beta chain was carried out in a study of CD8 T cells in Susac syndrome. Study conclusions and caveats: The study's TCR sequencing and HLA analysis covered a relatively small number of individuals, and the study acknowledged this.

With random hexamers, reverse transcription was performed on about 0.5 to 1 ug of RNA. It was immunoSEQ multiplex PCR that amplified TCR beta CDR3 across 54 Vbeta and 13 Jbeta. In TCRdb, the immunoSEQ multiplex PCR reads were re-called with MiXCR into one record per CDR3 protein. The table lists about 200,000 distinct CDR3 sequences, roughly 96% of them singletons. The germline V and J ends were trimmed by 5 bases and 0 bases, with 10 bases remaining between them. The CDR3 runs to 13 residues. Germline V gene data show CDR1 as SQVTM and CDR2 as ANQGSEA. Notes on this clonotype: The antigen is unknown.

The chain employs TRBV29-1 and TRBJ1-2; D not resolved. The source is a human donor with multiple sclerosis. Material for sequencing was CD4+ T cells from PBMCs. Here the CDR3 DNA reads TGCAGCGTTTCGGCAGCAGCTAACTATGGCTACACCTTC. Translated: CSVSAAANYGYTF. Looking up the rest from reference TRBV29-1 and TRBJ1-2 gives the full variable domain: SAVISQKPSRDICQRGTSLTIQCQVDSQVTMMFWYRQQPGQSLTLIATANQGSEATYESGFVIDKFPISRPNLTFSTLTVSNMSPEDSSIYLCSVSAAANYGYTFGSGTRLTVV.